These T cell receptor beta chains were read from a single sample in a study of lymphopenia after photon versus proton radiotherapy. Assay used: immunoSEQ multiplex PCR; TCRdb lists only in-frame clones, some missing. This sample has more than 20,000 clones, with more than 80% found just once. The material sequenced was peripheral blood, taken from a patient treated with photon-based radiotherapy. The receptor source for this set is a man aged 25-40 years with gastric cancer. Each CDR3 is given with its conserved first and last residue. The D gene is left open where the match is weak. Clone sizes are given selectively: once, few, many, or a class where the clone is expanded.

.	TRBV10-3	TRBJ2-1	TRBD1	CAISATDDRGLYNEQFF	TGTGCCATCAGTGCAACTGACGACAGGGGCCTCTACAATGAGCAGTTCTTC
.	TRBV14	TRBJ1-2	.	CASSQGDGSDYGYTF	TGTGCCAGCAGCCAAGGGGACGGATCTGACTATGGCTACACCTTC
.	TRBV2	TRBJ2-7	.	CASSVPGKSYEQYF	TGTGCCAGCAGTGTCCCAGGGAAATCCTACGAGCAGTACTTC
.	TRBV6-1	TRBJ2-7	TRBD2	CASRDLAGVPYEQYF	TGTGCCAGCAGAGACCTAGCGGGGGTCCCCTACGAGCAGTACTTC
.	TRBV29-1	TRBJ1-1	.	CSVLTANTEAFF	TGCAGCGTCCTGACAGCGAACACTGAAGCTTTCTTT
.	TRBV19	TRBJ1-2	.	CASSIVDRFGYGYTF	TGTGCCAGTAGTATAGTGGACAGATTCGGGTATGGCTACACCTTC
.	TRBV6-5	TRBJ2-6	.	CASSYATSSGANVLTF	TGTGCCAGCAGTTACGCAACATCCTCTGGGGCCAACGTCCTGACTTTC
.	TRBV29-1	TRBJ2-7	.	CSAVRSYEQYF	TGCAGCGCCGTTCGGAGCTACGAGCAGTACTTC
.	TRBV29-1	TRBJ1-2	.	CSVVFGRGGANYGYTF	TGCAGCGTTGTTTTTGGTCGGGGCGGAGCTAACTATGGCTACACCTTC
.	TRBV29-1	TRBJ2-3	TRBD2	CSDYRGGTDTQYF	TGCAGTGACTACCGGGGGGGCACAGATACGCAGTATTTT
.	TRBV6-1	TRBJ1-3	TRBD1	CASSPTGGGNTIYF	TGTGCCAGCAGTCCGACAGGGGGTGGAAACACCATATATTTT
.	TRBV6-1	TRBJ1-1	.	CASRVPGFYTEAFF	TGTGCCAGCAGGGTTCCGGGATTTTACACTGAAGCTTTCTTT
.	TRBV11-1	TRBJ2-5	TRBD1	CASSYPGTVQETQYF	TGTGCCAGCAGCTATCCCGGGACAGTACAAGAGACCCAGTACTTC
.	TRBV7-6	TRBJ2-1	.	CASSTLYNEQFF	TGTGCCAGCAGCACTCTTTACAATGAGCAGTTCTTC
.	TRBV6-1	TRBJ2-1	TRBD2	CASSEDIGLAASYNEQFF	TGTGCCAGCAGTGAAGATATAGGGCTAGCGGCCTCCTACAATGAGCAGTTCTTC
.	TRBV7-9	TRBJ2-1	.	CALGGGIYNEQFF	TGTGCTTTGGGAGGGGGGATCTACAATGAGCAGTTCTTC
.	TRBV7-2	TRBJ1-3	.	CASSLVGLGPGNTIYF	TGTGCCAGCAGCTTAGTCGGTTTGGGCCCTGGAAACACCATATATTTT
.	TRBV7-9	TRBJ2-4	TRBD1	CASSDPGQGLAQYF	TGTGCCAGCAGCGACCCCGGACAGGGGTTAGCTCAGTACTTC
.	TRBV19	TRBJ1-2	TRBD1	CASNTADRGVFNYGYTF	TGTGCCAGTAACACTGCGGACAGGGGGGTATTTAACTATGGCTACACCTTC
.	TRBV15	TRBJ2-2	TRBD2	CATSRGTSGRTGELFF	TGTGCCACCAGCAGAGGGACTAGCGGGAGGACCGGGGAGCTGTTTTTT
.	TRBV5-1	TRBJ1-5	.	CASSLDSNQPQHF	TGCGCCAGCAGCTTGGACAGCAATCAGCCCCAGCATTTT
.	TRBV2	TRBJ1-1	.	CASSIAGFVATEAFF	TGTGCCAGCAGCATCGCTGGGTTCGTTGCGACTGAAGCTTTCTTT
.	TRBV14	TRBJ2-3	.	CASSAPLHRGTDTQYF	TGTGCCAGCAGCGCTCCCCTTCACAGGGGCACAGATACGCAGTATTTT
once	TRBV10-2	TRBJ2-7	TRBD2	CASSEGVAGGGYEQYF	TGCGCCAGCAGTGAGGGGGTAGCGGGGGGAGGCTACGAGCAGTACTTC
.	TRBV11-2	TRBJ1-3	.	CASSFRDSGNTIYF	TGTGCCAGCAGCTTCCGGGATTCGGGAAACACCATATATTTT
.	TRBV5-4	TRBJ2-2	TRBD1	CASSVQGVGAGELFF	TGTGCCAGCAGCGTACAGGGGGTTGGGGCCGGGGAGCTGTTTTTT
.	TRBV9	TRBJ1-1	.	CASQGPNTEAFF	TGTGCCAGCCAGGGCCCGAACACTGAAGCTTTCTTT
.	TRBV6-1	TRBJ1-5	.	CASRPGPLYGQPQHF	TGTGCCAGCAGGCCCGGGCCCCTCTATGGTCAGCCCCAGCATTTT
.	TRBV7-3	TRBJ2-1	TRBD1	CASSVGQGNNEQFF	TGTGCCAGCAGCGTGGGACAGGGAAACAATGAGCAGTTCTTC
.	TRBV9	TRBJ2-1	TRBD2	CASSVDLRDYYNEQFF	TGTGCCAGCAGCGTAGATCTCCGGGACTACTACAATGAGCAGTTCTTC
.	TRBV2	TRBJ2-3	.	CASKGVTDTQYF	TGTGCCAGCAAAGGTGTGACAGATACGCAGTATTTT
.	TRBV9	TRBJ2-3	TRBD1	CASSVGQGVDTQYF	TGTGCCAGCAGCGTAGGGCAGGGGGTAGATACGCAGTATTTT
.	TRBV20-1	TRBJ2-1	.	CSARDLFEQFF	TGCAGTGCTAGAGATTTGTTTGAGCAGTTCTTC
.	TRBV9	TRBJ1-3	TRBD1	CASSVSGTDSGNTIYF	TGTGCCAGCAGCGTTAGCGGGACAGACTCTGGAAACACCATATATTTT
.	TRBV7-9	TRBJ2-2	TRBD1	CASSPTMGQYTGELFF	TGTGCCAGCAGCCCTACAATGGGACAGTACACCGGGGAGCTGTTTTTT
.	TRBV5-6	TRBJ2-3	.	CASSLGLEVGGGTQYF	TGTGCCAGCAGCTTGGGACTAGAGGTAGGAGGGGGTACGCAGTATTTT
.	TRBV18	TRBJ1-1	.	CASSPPGGFNTEAFF	TGTGCCAGCTCACCACCGGGGGGCTTTAACACTGAAGCTTTCTTT